This entry lists 5 T cell receptor beta chains sequenced from one sample in a study of blood T cell repertoires in COVID-19. Clones were read by immunoSEQ multiplex PCR, and TCRdb kept only the in-frame ones, dropping some. The sample lists fewer than 400,000 clones, roughly 90% seen once, with around 4.8% in the top ten. Sequences were obtained from PBMCs or T cells enriched from blood (not recorded which). The receptors were gathered from a man in his 60s who had recovered from COVID-19.

The chain combines TRBV7-8 with TRBJ1-6; TRBD1 agrees at 10 bases. V shed 5 bases, J shed 7 bases, and the junction held 5 bases outside the gene matches. The CDR3 sequence is 15 residues long. Germline loops: CDR1 SGHVS, CDR2 FQNEAQ. This chain's CDR3 is CASSIRDRGNSPLHF. In DNA form, the CDR3 reads TGTGCCAGCAGCATCAGGGACAGGGGAAATTCACCCCTCCACTTT.

The chain uses TRBV9 and TRBJ2-6; 11 bases match TRBD1. The germline V gene encodes CDR1 SGDLS and CDR2 YYNGEE. The CDR3 covers 20 residues. V lost 3 bases and J lost 1; bases outside the gene matches: 12. CDR3 coding DNA: TGTGCCAGCAGCGAATGGGACAGGGGGAGGGATCGGTCTGGGGCCAACGTCCTGACTTTC. Translation: CASSEWDRGRDRSGANVLTF.

The chain carries TRBV24-1 and TRBJ2-1; TRBD1 matches 7 bases. V shed 5 bases, J shed 1 base, and the junction held 7 bases outside the gene matches. Germline CDR1 KGHDR, CDR2 SFDVKD. This CDR3 spans 16 amino acids. The CDR3 here is CATSGEGQRSYNEQFF. The CDR3, as DNA: TGTGCCACCAGTGGCGAGGGACAGCGTTCCTACAATGAGCAGTTCTTC.

This clone was seen only once. The V call is TRBV5-4, the J call TRBJ2-5; weak D call: TRBD1 (6 bases). Trimming took 2 bases from V and 2 from J, leaving 10 bases between them. The CDR3 is 14 residues long. Germline CDR1 SGHNT, CDR2 YYREEE (reference sequence). The chain's CDR3 is CASSFWGQQETQYF. Written as DNA, the CDR3 is TGTGCCAGCAGCTTCTGGGGGCAGCAAGAGACCCAGTACTTC.

The V call is TRBV10-3, the J call TRBJ1-1; perhaps TRBD1 as D (6 bases). There are 15 residues in the CDR3. The germline CDR1 and CDR2 sequences are ENHRY and SYGVKD. V lost 6 bases, J lost 0 bases, and 14 bases lay in between. CDR3 DNA: TGTGCCATCAGGGACAGTATCGCCATGAACACTGAAGCTTTCTTT. It yields the protein CAIRDSIAMNTEAFF.